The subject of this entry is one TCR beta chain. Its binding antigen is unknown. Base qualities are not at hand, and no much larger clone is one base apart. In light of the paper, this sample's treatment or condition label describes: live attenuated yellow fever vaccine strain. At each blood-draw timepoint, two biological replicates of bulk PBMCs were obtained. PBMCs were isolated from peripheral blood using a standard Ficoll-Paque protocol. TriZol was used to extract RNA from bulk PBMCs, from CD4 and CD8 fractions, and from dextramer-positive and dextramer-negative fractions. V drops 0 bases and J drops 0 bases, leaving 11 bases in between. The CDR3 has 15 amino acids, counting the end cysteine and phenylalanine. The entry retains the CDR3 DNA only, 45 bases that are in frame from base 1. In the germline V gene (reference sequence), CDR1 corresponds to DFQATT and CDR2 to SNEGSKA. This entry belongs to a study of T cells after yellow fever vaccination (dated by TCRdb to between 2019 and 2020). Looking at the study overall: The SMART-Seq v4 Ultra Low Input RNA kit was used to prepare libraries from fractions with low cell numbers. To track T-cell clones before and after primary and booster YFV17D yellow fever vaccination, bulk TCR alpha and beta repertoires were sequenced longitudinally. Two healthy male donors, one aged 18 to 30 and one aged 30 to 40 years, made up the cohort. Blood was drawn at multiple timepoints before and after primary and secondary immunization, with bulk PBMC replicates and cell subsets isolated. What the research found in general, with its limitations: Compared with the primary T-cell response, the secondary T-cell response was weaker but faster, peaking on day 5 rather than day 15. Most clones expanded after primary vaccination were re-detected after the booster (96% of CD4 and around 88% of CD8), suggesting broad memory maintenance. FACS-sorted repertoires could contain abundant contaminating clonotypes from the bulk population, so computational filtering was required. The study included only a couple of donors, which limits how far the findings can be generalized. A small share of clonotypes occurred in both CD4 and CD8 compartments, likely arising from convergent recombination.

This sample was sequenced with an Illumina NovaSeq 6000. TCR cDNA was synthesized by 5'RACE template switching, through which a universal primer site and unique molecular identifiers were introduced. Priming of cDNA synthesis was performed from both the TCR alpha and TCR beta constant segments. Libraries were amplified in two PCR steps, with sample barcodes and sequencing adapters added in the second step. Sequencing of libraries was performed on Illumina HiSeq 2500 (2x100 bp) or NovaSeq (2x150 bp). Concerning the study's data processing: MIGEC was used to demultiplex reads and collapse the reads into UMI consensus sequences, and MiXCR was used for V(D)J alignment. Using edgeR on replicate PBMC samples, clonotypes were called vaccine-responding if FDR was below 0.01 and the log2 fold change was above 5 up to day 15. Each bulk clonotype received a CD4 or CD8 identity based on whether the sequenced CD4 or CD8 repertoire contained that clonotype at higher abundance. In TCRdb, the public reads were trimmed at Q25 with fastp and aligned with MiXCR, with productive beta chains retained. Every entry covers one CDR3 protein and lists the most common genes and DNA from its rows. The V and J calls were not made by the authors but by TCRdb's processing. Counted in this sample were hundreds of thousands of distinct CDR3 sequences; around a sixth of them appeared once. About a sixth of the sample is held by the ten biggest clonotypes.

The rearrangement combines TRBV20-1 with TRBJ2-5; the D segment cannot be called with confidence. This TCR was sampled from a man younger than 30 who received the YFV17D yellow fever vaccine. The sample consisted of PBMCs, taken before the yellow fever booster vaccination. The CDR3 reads CSARDRVVNQETQYF. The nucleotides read TGCAGTGCTAGAGATCGGGTGGTAAACCAAGAGACCCAGTACTTC.